This TCR beta chain is drawn from a study of T cells after yellow fever vaccination. Study information: Fractions with few cells were prepared using SMART-Seq v4 Ultra Low Input.

Universal primer sites and UMIs were introduced during 5'RACE template-switching synthesis of TCR cDNA. TCRdb redid the calling of the 5' RACE reads with MiXCR, one entry per CDR3 protein. The sample contains hundreds of thousands of distinct CDR3 sequences, less than 15% of which appear only once. Findings of the study overall: The study found a weaker secondary response that peaked faster, day 5 versus 15.

CDR3 length: 13 residues. V shed 3 bases, J shed 3 bases, and the junction held 3 bases outside the gene matches. Germline CDR1 DFQATT, CDR2 SNEGSKA (reference sequence). This clonotype was recorded a few times. Its antigen is as yet unknown. The J gene is TRBJ2-3, the V gene TRBV20-1; TRBD2 matches at 7 bases. The clonotype comes from a man aged 25-45 years who received the YFV17D yellow fever vaccine. This specimen was PBMCs, taken on the day of the yellow fever booster vaccination. CDR3 bases: TGCAGTGCTAGCCCCGGGAGGACAGATACGCAGTATTTT. It translates to CSASPGRTDTQYF.